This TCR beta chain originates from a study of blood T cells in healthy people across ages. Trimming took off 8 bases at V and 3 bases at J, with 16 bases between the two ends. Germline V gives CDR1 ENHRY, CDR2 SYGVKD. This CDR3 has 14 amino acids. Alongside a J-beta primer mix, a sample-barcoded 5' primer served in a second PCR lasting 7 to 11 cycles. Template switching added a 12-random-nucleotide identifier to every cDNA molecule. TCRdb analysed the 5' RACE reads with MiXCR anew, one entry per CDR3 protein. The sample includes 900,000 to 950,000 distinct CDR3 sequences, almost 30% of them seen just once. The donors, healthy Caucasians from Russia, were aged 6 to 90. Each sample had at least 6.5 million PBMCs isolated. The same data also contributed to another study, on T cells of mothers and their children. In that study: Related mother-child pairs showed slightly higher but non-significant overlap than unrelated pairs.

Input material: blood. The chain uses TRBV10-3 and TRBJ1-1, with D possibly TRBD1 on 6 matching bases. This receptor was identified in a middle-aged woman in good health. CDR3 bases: TGTGCCATCGGAAGGATACAGGGCGACACTGAAGCTTTCTTT. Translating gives CAIGRIQGDTEAFF.